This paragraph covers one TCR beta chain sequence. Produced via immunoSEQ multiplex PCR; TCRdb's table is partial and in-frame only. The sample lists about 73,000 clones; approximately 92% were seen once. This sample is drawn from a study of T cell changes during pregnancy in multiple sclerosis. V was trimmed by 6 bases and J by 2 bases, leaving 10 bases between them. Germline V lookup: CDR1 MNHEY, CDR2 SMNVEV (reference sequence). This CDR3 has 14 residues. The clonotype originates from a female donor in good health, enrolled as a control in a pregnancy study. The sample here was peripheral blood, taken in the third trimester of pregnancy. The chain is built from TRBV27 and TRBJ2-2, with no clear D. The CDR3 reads CASSRNDNTGELFF. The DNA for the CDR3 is TGTGCCAGCAGCAGAAATGATAACACCGGGGAGCTGTTTTTT.